The entry below gives a single T cell receptor (beta chain) sequence along with its context. A single count supports this clone. The antigen it binds to is not known. No per-base quality is available; no much larger clone lies one base away. TCRbeta CDR3 regions were amplified from genomic DNA using the immunoSEQ Assay, a bias-controlled multiplex PCR. On the study's bioinformatics: The number of nucleated cells in each sample was estimated by amplification of reference gene primers within the assay. To quantify the absolute abundance of each unique TCRbeta CDR3 rearrangement, sequence reads were collapsed and filtered. Productive Simpson clonality was computed per sample as the square root of Simpson's diversity index over productive rearrangements. TCRdb obtained this table from immuneACCESS and retained in-frame rearrangements with V and J assigned. These tables miss some clones; where compared with another copy, unresolved V genes account for less than half of the shortfall, and the remainder is unexplained. D and trimming come from the DNA, and the V and J calls and clone size come from that table. This sample is represented by about 170,000 clones; over 75% of them were singletons. The top ten hold around 7% of the sample.

The data are from a study of blood T cell repertoires in COVID-19 (dated by TCRdb to the early 2020s). As for the study more broadly: Collaborator samples came from the United States, Italy and Spain and covered acute and convalescent phases of COVID-19. The dataset comprised deeply sampled blood TCRbeta repertoires from subjects exposed to, actively infected with, or recovered from COVID-19. The repertoires were made available in a free public database intended to serve as a resource for research on the immune response to SARS-CoV-2. Where HLA class I and class II types were available, the types were taken from metadata supplied by the sample provider, not from assay-based typing. The samples were drawn from two sources: the first 160 participants of the ongoing ImmuneRACE study, and approximately 1,300 subjects contributed by 6 global collaborators. The prospective study material was composed of cDNA or gDNA derived from T cells, B-cell-depleted T cells, or PBMCs. Nearly every sample came with metadata listing a de-identified subject ID, COVID-19 status, age in years and sex. Broad study findings and their caveats: The quantity of clinical and demographic metadata differed by source and by participant and was supplied without curation.

Enrolling through a virtual design, the prospective study's participants ranged in age from about 18 to 89 years and lived across 24 United States geographic areas. In the prospective study, participants were assigned to cohorts based on the clinical history participants reported in a screening survey and a study questionnaire. For ImmuneRACE Cohort 3, a participant was defined as recovered based on two consecutive negative NP/OP PCR tests, clearance by a healthcare professional, or resolution of symptoms. In the prospective study, whole blood, serum and a nasopharyngeal or oropharyngeal swab were collected from each participant by mobile phlebotomists. Participants in the prospective study had the option to provide additional blood draws and questionnaires over a roughly two-month period. Before DNA extraction, prospective study blood samples were shipped either frozen or at room temperature.

From a lookup of the germline V gene, CDR1 and CDR2 are MDHEN and SYDVKM. From cysteine to phenylalanine, the CDR3 is 18 amino acids long. Left in the record is the CDR3 DNA by itself, 54 bases read in frame from the first base. Germline trimming: 6 bases from V, 6 bases from J; junction bases outside gene matches: 22. The source of this sequence is a woman between 50 and 59 years old who had recovered from COVID-19. Specimen: PBMCs or T cells enriched from blood (not recorded which). The chain is encoded by TRBV28 joined to TRBJ1-1, with TRBD1 matching 7 junction bases. CDR3 region: CASSTSGLSGGRRAEAFF. The nucleotide sequence reads TGTGCCAGCAGCACCTCTGGGTTGTCAGGGGGTCGTAGGGCTGAAGCTTTCTTT.